These T cell receptor beta chains were read from a single sample in a study. A single record per CDR3 protein comes from TCRdb applying MiXCR to the RT-PCR reads. The repertoire holds hundreds of thousands of distinct CDR3 sequences, approximately 15% seen once, with just over 3.5% in the top ten. Sequencing used memory CD4+ T cells from blood. These receptors came from a female donor in good health, serving as a healthy control. The CDR3 runs from the conserved cysteine through the conserved F or W. A D gene is named only where the DNA matches it firmly. Clone size appears in some rows only: once, few, many, or a class for an expanded clone.

j_call | d_call | clone_size | v_call | cdr3_nt | cdr3_aa
TRBJ1-4 | - | - | TRBV7-9 | TGTGCCAGCAGCCCGCGAGGGACCCCGCAGGAAAAACTGTTTTTT | CASSPRGTPQEKLFF
TRBJ2-5 | TRBD1 | - | TRBV7-2 | TGTGCCAGCAGCTTAAGCTACAGGGGCTGGCAAGAGACCCAGTACTTC | CASSLSYRGWQETQYF
TRBJ1-6 | TRBD1 | - | TRBV5-1 | TGCGCCAGCAGCGGGGACAGGGATAATTCACCCCTCCACTTT | CASSGDRDNSPLHF
TRBJ2-1 | - | few | TRBV27 | TGTGCCAGCAAATTTGGGAACAATGAGCAGTTCTTC | CASKFGNNEQFF
TRBJ2-7 | - | few | TRBV6-1 | TGTGCCAGCAGCGACCAGACGGAGGCCTACGAGCAGTACTTC | CASSDQTEAYEQYF
TRBJ1-2 | - | - | TRBV9 | TGTGCCAGCAGCGTAGGTGTCTGGGGCAGGGAGAGTCTTGGCTACACCTTC | CASSVGVWGRESLGYTF
TRBJ2-5 | - | many | TRBV27 | TGTGCCAGCAGTTTGGGGAGACGGGTAGGCCAAGAGACCCAGTACTTC | CASSLGRRVGQETQYF
TRBJ1-1 | - | many | TRBV20-1 | TGCAGTGCGGAGGGCCAGGGGATTACTGAAGCTTTCTTT | CSAEGQGITEAFF
TRBJ2-1 | - | few | TRBV7-3 | TGTGCCAGCAGCTTAACCTCAATCGGTGAGCAGTTCTTC | CASSLTSIGEQFF
TRBJ2-2 | - | few | TRBV18 | TGTGCCAGCTCACCACCCCCGCTAGGAACCGGGGAGCTGTTTTTT | CASSPPPLGTGELFF
TRBJ1-1 | TRBD1 | few | TRBV29-1 | TGCAGCGTTGCAGGGGGATTTACTGAAGCTTTCTTT | CSVAGGFTEAFF
TRBJ2-7 | - | - | TRBV5-1 | TGCGCCAGCAGGGGATCTTCGGGAGAGCAGTACTTC | CASRGSSGEQYF
TRBJ2-2 | TRBD1 | many | TRBV12-3/TRBV12-4 | TGTGCCAGCAGTCCCCCTCCGGGACAGGGGGCGCACACCGGGGAGCTGTTTTTT | CASSPPPGQGAHTGELFF
TRBJ2-5 | TRBD2 | - | TRBV12-3/TRBV12-4 | TGTGCCAGCAACCTTCGGGGGGGGTCAGAGACCCAGTACTTC | CASNLRGGSETQYF
TRBJ2-7 | - | many | TRBV20-1 | TGCAGTGCTAGTATTCCTTCGGGACGAACCTCAAACAACGAGCAGTACTTC | CSASIPSGRTSNNEQYF
TRBJ1-1 | TRBD1 | few | TRBV12-3/TRBV12-4 | TGTGCCAGCAGCAGGGGACAGGAAGCTTTCTTT | CASSRGQEAFF
TRBJ1-1 | - | - | TRBV12-3/TRBV12-4 | TGTGCCAGCAGTTTGGGGGTTTGGTCCACTGAAGCTTTCTTT | CASSLGVWSTEAFF
TRBJ2-3 | TRBD2 | few | TRBV5-1 | TGCGCCAGCAGCTTGGTTCGGCGGGAGGAAGATACGCAGTATTTT | CASSLVRREEDTQYF
TRBJ2-2 | - | - | TRBV28 | TGTGCCAGCAGTTTAGAACAATACACCGGGGAGCTGTTTTTT | CASSLEQYTGELFF
TRBJ1-2 | - | few | TRBV12-3/TRBV12-4 | TGTGCCAGCAGTTTTCAAGGGGGTGGCGGCTACACCTTC | CASSFQGGGGYTF
TRBJ2-7 | TRBD1 | - | TRBV14 | TGTGCCAGCAGCCCAAGTCGCCTTTGGACAGGGGAAAACTACGAGCAGTACTTC | CASSPSRLWTGENYEQYF
TRBJ2-3 | - | - | TRBV7-9 | TGTGCCAGCAGCCCGGACAGTGGGCGAGATACGCAGTATTTT | CASSPDSGRDTQYF
TRBJ2-3 | TRBD1 | few | TRBV6-4 | TGTGCCAGCGCCAGAAACGGACAGGGCTACACAGATACGCAGTATTTT | CASARNGQGYTDTQYF
TRBJ1-6 | TRBD1 | - | TRBV10-3 | TGTGCCATCAGTGATTGGGACAGGGGCCTTAATTCACCCCTCCACTTT | CAISDWDRGLNSPLHF
TRBJ1-1 | TRBD1 | - | TRBV28 | TGTGCCAGCAGTGGACAGGGTCTCGAAGCTTTCTTT | CASSGQGLEAFF
TRBJ2-5 | TRBD2 | many | TRBV7-2 | TGTGCCAGCACCCTAAGCGGGAGGGAGCAAGAGACCCAGTACTTC | CASTLSGREQETQYF
TRBJ2-2 | TRBD1 | - | TRBV5-1 | TGCGCCAGCAGCATCTACAGGGGGCTCACCGGGGAGCTGTTTTTT | CASSIYRGLTGELFF
TRBJ2-1 | TRBD2 | - | TRBV5-1 | TGCGCCAGCAGCGGGACTAGCGGGAGGCTCAATGAGCAGTTCTTC | CASSGTSGRLNEQFF
TRBJ2-7 | TRBD2 | few | TRBV27 | TGTGCCAGCAGTTTATTGGCGGGGGTCCGCGAGCAGTACTTC | CASSLLAGVREQYF
TRBJ1-2 | - | few | TRBV5-1 | TGCGCCAGCAGCTTGGTGGCAGATCCCAGGGGCTACACCTTC | CASSLVADPRGYTF
TRBJ2-1 | - | few | TRBV7-8 | TGTGCCAGCAGCCCGATCCGGGATAACAATGAGCAGTTCTTC | CASSPIRDNNEQFF
TRBJ2-7 | TRBD1 | - | TRBV6-2/TRBV6-3 | TGTGCCAGCAGTTACTCGACAGGGGGCGAGCAGTACTTC | CASSYSTGGEQYF
TRBJ2-7 | TRBD2 | many | TRBV5-1 | TGCGCCAGCAGCTTGGTACTAGCGGGAGCCGATTGGTTTTACGAGCAGTACTTC | CASSLVLAGADWFYEQYF
TRBJ2-7 | TRBD2 | - | TRBV20-1 | TGCAGTGCTAGAGATTTGGGGCTAGCGGGGATGACAGACTCCTACGAGCAGTACTTC | CSARDLGLAGMTDSYEQYF
TRBJ2-7 | TRBD1 | - | TRBV27 | TGTGCCAGCAGTCCGAACCGGGACAGCTCCTACGAGCAGTACTTC | CASSPNRDSSYEQYF
TRBJ2-3 | - | many | TRBV24-1 | TGTGCCACCGCTGGGACATCAGATACGCAGTATTTT | CATAGTSDTQYF
TRBJ2-3 | - | few | TRBV7-3 | TGTGCCAGCAGCTTAAATGGGGTTGCAGATACGCAGTATTTT | CASSLNGVADTQYF
TRBJ2-7 | TRBD2 | few | TRBV30 | TGTGCCTTTAACGCGGGGGCCTACGAGCAGTACTTC | CAFNAGAYEQYF
TRBJ2-1 | TRBD2 | - | TRBV24-1 | TGTGCCACCAGTCCCCTACCTACTAGCGGGATAAAAGAGCAGTTCTTC | CATSPLPTSGIKEQFF
TRBJ2-5 | TRBD1 | many | TRBV7-6 | TGTGCCAGCAGCTTTCAGGGGGCCCAGTACTTC | CASSFQGAQYF
TRBJ2-5 | TRBD2 | - | TRBV4-2 | TGTGCCAGCAGCCAAGAAGGGACTAGCGGGGGGTCCCAAGAGACCCAGTACTTC | CASSQEGTSGGSQETQYF
TRBJ2-2 | - | few | TRBV5-5 | TGTGCCAGCAGCCCCGGGCCATCCTACGCCGGGGAGCTGTTTTTT | CASSPGPSYAGELFF
TRBJ2-7 | - | many | TRBV5-1 | TGCGCCAGCAGCTTCGGCGGGAATGAGCAGTACTTC | CASSFGGNEQYF
TRBJ2-7 | - | - | TRBV7-2 | TGTGCCAGCAGCTTAGCCGGGACACTTACCTACGAGCAGTACTTC | CASSLAGTLTYEQYF
TRBJ1-5 | - | - | TRBV7-2 | TGTGCCAGCGCCCCCGATGGGGCCAGGGGATTGTATAGCAATCAGCCCCAGCATTTT | CASAPDGARGLYSNQPQHF
TRBJ2-1 | TRBD2 | - | TRBV20-1 | TGCAGTGCGACACTAGCGGGAATAAGGGTTGAGCAGTTCTTC | CSATLAGIRVEQFF
TRBJ2-1 | TRBD1 | few | TRBV7-6 | TGTGCCAGCAGCTTACGACAGGGGGTCCCCAATGAGCAGTTCTTC | CASSLRQGVPNEQFF
TRBJ1-1 | - | few | TRBV5-6 | TGTGCCAGCAGCTTGGGGGCGATGGTATTCGCTGAAGCTTTCTTT | CASSLGAMVFAEAFF
TRBJ2-7 | TRBD2 | few | TRBV5-1 | TGCGCCAGCAGCTTGGGAGGGACTAGCGCCTCCTACGAGCAGTACTTC | CASSLGGTSASYEQYF
TRBJ1-5 | TRBD1 | few | TRBV7-2 | TGTGTCAGCAGCATCGTTGACAGGGTCAATCAGCCCCAGCATTTT | CVSSIVDRVNQPQHF
TRBJ1-2 | TRBD1 | few | TRBV20-1 | TGCAGTGCTAGAGATCCCAACAGGGGGATCTATGGCTACACCTTC | CSARDPNRGIYGYTF
TRBJ2-5 | - | - | TRBV3-1 | TGTGCCAGCAGCCCCTCGTGGGAGACCCAGTACTTC | CASSPSWETQYF
TRBJ1-2 | TRBD1 | few | TRBV25-1 | TGTGCCAGCAGCGGACAGGGTTTATCTTATGGCTACACCTTC | CASSGQGLSYGYTF
TRBJ1-1 | - | few | TRBV20-1 | TGCAGTGCTAGGACAGGAATGAACACTGAAGCTTTCTTT | CSARTGMNTEAFF